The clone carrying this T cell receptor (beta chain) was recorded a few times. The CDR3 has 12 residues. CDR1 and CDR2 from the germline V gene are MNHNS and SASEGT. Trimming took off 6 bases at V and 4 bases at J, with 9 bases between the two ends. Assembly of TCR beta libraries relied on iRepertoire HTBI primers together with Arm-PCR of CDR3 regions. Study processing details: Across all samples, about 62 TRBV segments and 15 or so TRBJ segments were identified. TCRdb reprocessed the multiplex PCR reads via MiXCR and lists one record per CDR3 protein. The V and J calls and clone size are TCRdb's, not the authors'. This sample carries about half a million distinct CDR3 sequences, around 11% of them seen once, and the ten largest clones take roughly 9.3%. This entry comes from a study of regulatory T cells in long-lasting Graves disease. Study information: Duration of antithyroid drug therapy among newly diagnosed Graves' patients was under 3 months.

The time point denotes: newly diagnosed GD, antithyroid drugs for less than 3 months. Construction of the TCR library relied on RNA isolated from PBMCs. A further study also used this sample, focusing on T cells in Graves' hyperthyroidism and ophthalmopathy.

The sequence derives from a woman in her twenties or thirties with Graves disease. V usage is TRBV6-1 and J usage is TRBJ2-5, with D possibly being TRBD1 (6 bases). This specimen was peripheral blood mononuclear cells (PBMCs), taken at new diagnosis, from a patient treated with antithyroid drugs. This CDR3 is CASRHRVETQYF. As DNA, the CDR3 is TGTGCCAGCAGACACAGGGTAGAGACCCAGTACTTC.